These 13 T cell receptor beta chains share one sample of origin, sequenced in a study of T-cell reconstitution after alpha-beta-depleted transplantation in children. A library of TCRbeta sequences, prepared with unique molecular identifiers, was generated. A single record per CDR3 protein comes from TCRdb applying MiXCR to the PCR reads. The table includes roughly 190,000 distinct CDR3 sequences, approximately 14% detected once. The source was PBMCs from the stem cell graft donor, collected from the stem cell graft. The receptors here all came from a human donor who donated a stem cell graft to a child with acute lymphoblastic leukemia.

This clonotype was picked up many times. The V call is TRBV5-1, the J call TRBJ1-1; TRBD1 aligns across 7 bases. The V segment lost 2 bases and the J segment 0 bases; nucleotides outside the gene matches: 4. CDR1 and CDR2 (germline): SGHRS, YFSETQ. This CDR3 has 15 amino acids. The CDR3 loop reads CASSFAGGMNTEAFF. The CDR3 bases are TGCGCCAGCAGCTTCGCAGGGGGTATGAACACTGAAGCTTTCTTT.

This clonotype was found many times. The V call is TRBV5-1, the J call TRBJ2-1; a possible D gene is TRBD2 (6 bases). The germline V gene encodes CDR1 SGHRS and CDR2 YFSETQ. The germline V and J ends were trimmed by 1 base and 0 bases, with 17 bases remaining between them. The CDR3 has 18 amino acids. In DNA form, the CDR3 reads TGCGCCAGCAGCTTGCCCGCGTTCGGGAGCGGCTCCTACAATGAGCAGTTCTTC. This gives the protein CASSLPAFGSGSYNEQFF.

The chain employs TRBV6-1 and TRBJ2-1; D gene uncertain. From germline, CDR1 is MNHNS and CDR2 SASEGT. CDR3 length: 13 residues. The germline V and J ends were trimmed by 6 bases and 3 bases, with 9 bases remaining between them. The CDR3 protein is CASSRNSYNEQFF. The CDR3 coding sequence is TGTGCCAGCAGCCGGAACAGCTACAATGAGCAGTTCTTC.

Regarding this clonotype: A much larger clone is a single base away; this may be a read error. The CDR3 loop is CAISLRDRVPGEQFF. Written as DNA, the CDR3 is TGTGCCATCAGCTTGAGGGACAGGGTGCCGGGGGAGCAGTTCTTC. The gene calls are TRBV10-3 and TRBJ2-1; 9 nucleotides match TRBD1. The germline V gene encodes CDR1 ENHRY and CDR2 SYGVKD. CDR3 length equals 15 residues. V trimming: 6 bases; J trimming: 10 bases; junction bases outside the gene matches: 13.

This clonotype has more than one count but fewer than ten. The chain is built from TRBV10-2 and TRBJ2-2; TRBD2 aligns across 7 bases. CDR3 size: 14 residues. The V and J ends lost 7 bases and 6 bases, in that order; junction bases with no gene match: 8. The germline V gene encodes CDR1 WSHSY and CDR2 SAAADI. CDR3 sequence: CASTRGSMAGELFF. In DNA, the CDR3 is TGCGCCAGCACGCGGGGGTCTATGGCCGGGGAGCTGTTTTTT.

There are many counts of this clonotype. The V call is TRBV16, the J call TRBJ1-2; TRBD1 is a possible D gene (6 bases). V lost 4 bases and J 7 bases, leaving 16 bases between the germline ends. Germline values: CDR1 KGHSY, CDR2 FQNENV. This CDR3 comprises 14 residues. The CDR3 sequence: CASSLHPGQPGYTF. The CDR3 nucleotides read TGTGCCAGCAGCCTCCATCCCGGACAGCCTGGCTACACCTTC. Looking up the rest from reference TRBV16 and TRBJ1-2 gives the full variable domain: GEEVAQTPKHLVRGEGQKAKLYCAPIKGHSYVFWYQQVLKNEFKFLISFQNENVFDETGMPKERFSAKCLPNSPCSLEIQATKLEDSAVYFCASSLHPGQPGYTFGSGTRLTVV.

The chain joins TRBV7-8 to TRBJ1-2, with D unresolved. Germline CDR1 SGHVS, CDR2 FQNEAQ. V lost 5 bases to trimming and J lost 1 base, with 8 bases between them. The CDR3 contains 13 residues. CDR3 amino acids: CASSQRLNYGYTF. CDR3 nucleotide sequence: TGTGCCAGCAGCCAACGCCTTAACTATGGCTACACCTTC.

This clonotype was found many times. V and J are TRBV19 and TRBJ1-4; D unclear. CDR1 is LNHDA and CDR2 is SQIVND in the germline V gene (reference sequence). With 7 bases removed from V and 8 bases from J, the gap between germline ends came to 20 bases. This CDR3 is 15 amino acids long. The CDR3 DNA reads TGTGCCAGTACTTCAATAGCGGGGAAAGGCGAAAAACTGTTTTTT. Translated, it gives CASTSIAGKGEKLFF.

This clonotype has ten or more counts. The V gene is TRBV5-1, the J gene TRBJ1-2, with D perhaps TRBD1 (6 bases). The CDR3 has 13 amino acids. CDR1 SGHRS and CDR2 YFSETQ come from the germline V gene. V was clipped by 0 bases and J by 4 bases, with 7 bases between them. In DNA, the CDR3 is TGCGCCAGCAGCTTGGCACAGGGCTATGGCTACACCTTC. Translated: CASSLAQGYGYTF. Using reference TRBV5-1 and TRBJ1-2 for the parts outside the CDR3, the full variable domain is KAGVTQTPRYLIKTRGQQVTLSCSPISGHRSVSWYQQTPGQGLQFLFEYFSETQRNKGNFPGRFSGRQFSNSRSEMNVSTLELGDSALYLCASSLAQGYGYTFGSGTRLTVV.

This clonotype was detected many times. The V and J genes are TRBV12-3 or TRBV12-4 and TRBJ1-1; D may be TRBD1 (5 bases). The CDR3 sequence is 14 residues long. V dropped 6 bases and J dropped 5 bases, with 16 bases sitting between them. The CDR3 spells CASRTGPGLTEAFF. The DNA for the CDR3 is TGTGCCAGCAGAACAGGCCCCGGGTTGACTGAAGCTTTCTTT.

This clonotype was picked up many times. The J gene is TRBJ2-1, the V gene TRBV12-3 or TRBV12-4; D uncertain. Trimming removed 7 bases at V and 8 bases at J, with 18 bases between. There are 14 residues in the CDR3. CDR3 nucleotide sequence: TGTGCCAGCAACCTTGGACGGCCAAGCGATGAGCAGTTCTTC. Its translation: CASNLGRPSDEQFF.

V usage is TRBV18 and J usage is TRBJ1-6; 9 bases map to TRBD1. This CDR3 comprises 17 residues. Germline V gene sequence: CDR1 KGHSH, CDR2 LQKENI. The J segment lost 7 bases and the V segment lost 5 bases, leaving 12 bases of the junction unmatched. CDR3 DNA: TGTGCCAGCTCAGGGATGAGACCGGGACAGGGAAATTCACCCCTCCACTTT. Its protein product is CASSGMRPGQGNSPLHF.

In this sample, this clonotype turned up many times. This chain uses TRBV10-3 with TRBJ2-7, with 12 positions matching TRBD2. Germline V gene data show CDR1 as ENHRY and CDR2 as SYGVKD. With 6 bases clipped from V and 0 bases from J, the junction kept 9 bases outside the gene matches. This CDR3 region has 17 residues. This CDR3 reads CAIRGELAGGPSYEQYF. The DNA for the CDR3 is TGTGCCATCAGAGGTGAGCTAGCGGGAGGGCCCTCCTACGAGCAGTACTTC.